The TCR beta chain described here comes from a study of regulatory T cells in long-lasting Graves disease. The study, taken as a whole, reports: Whereas new patients shared 800 to 1,000 public clonotypes, persistent patients shared more, at under 3,500.

Points on this clonotype: Its specificity is not known.

Stated time point: newly diagnosed GD, antithyroid drugs for less than 3 months. Scientists built the TCR library using RNA that was extracted from PBMCs. The CDR3 spans 17 residues. Deletions cut 5 bases from V and 7 bases from J, with 24 bases between. Germline V gene sequence: CDR1 SEHNR, CDR2 FQNEAQ (reference sequence). Combining iRepertoire HTBI primers with Arm-PCR of CDR3 regions, the authors built TCR beta libraries. Per the authors' pipeline: Sequenced samples collectively carried 55 to 80 TRBV and about 15 TRBJ segments. TCRdb re-derived calls from the multiplex PCR reads in MiXCR, one entry per CDR3 protein. It is TCRdb's table, rather than the study itself, that gives the V and J calls and clone size. In the table there are over 300,000 distinct CDR3 sequences, roughly a sixth of which are singletons.

The receptor was isolated from a female donor with Graves disease. The V call is TRBV7-9, the J call TRBJ2-1; D gene ambiguous. This sample comprised peripheral blood mononuclear cells (PBMCs), obtained at new diagnosis, from a patient treated with antithyroid drugs. CDR3 in DNA: TGTGCCAGCAGCCGGCGTGGATGGCTAGTATATAGAAATGAGCAGTTCTTC. Protein sequence: CASSRRGWLVYRNEQFF.